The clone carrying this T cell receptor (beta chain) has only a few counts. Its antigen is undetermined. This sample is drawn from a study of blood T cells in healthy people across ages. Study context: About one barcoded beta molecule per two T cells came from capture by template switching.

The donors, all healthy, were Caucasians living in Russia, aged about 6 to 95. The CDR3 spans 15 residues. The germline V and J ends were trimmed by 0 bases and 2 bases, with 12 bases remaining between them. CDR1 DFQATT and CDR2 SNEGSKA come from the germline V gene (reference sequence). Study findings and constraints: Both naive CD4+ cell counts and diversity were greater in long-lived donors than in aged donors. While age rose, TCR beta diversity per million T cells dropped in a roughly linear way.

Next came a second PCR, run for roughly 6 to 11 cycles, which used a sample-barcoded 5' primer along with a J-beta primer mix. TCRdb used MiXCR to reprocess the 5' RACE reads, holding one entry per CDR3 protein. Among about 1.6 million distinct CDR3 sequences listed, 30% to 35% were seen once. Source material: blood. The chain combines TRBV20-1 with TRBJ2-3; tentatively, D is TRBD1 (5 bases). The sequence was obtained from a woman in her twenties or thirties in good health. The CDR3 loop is CSARDLRGHTDTQYF. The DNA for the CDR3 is TGCAGTGCTAGAGATCTTAGGGGTCACACAGATACGCAGTATTTT.